Here is one TCR beta chain with its context. What it binds is unknown. This sample stems from a study of T cells after yellow fever vaccination. Study results and caveats: By day 5 rather than day 15, the secondary response had peaked, though it was weaker.

CDR1 and CDR2 (germline): SGHAT, FQNNGV. Trimming removed 4 bases at V and 6 bases at J, with 11 bases between. The CDR3 loop spans 13 amino acids. A single record per CDR3 protein comes from TCRdb applying MiXCR to the 5' RACE reads. Of roughly 240,000 distinct CDR3 sequences listed, less than 7.5% are singletons. This receptor was taken from a man aged 25 to 40 who received the YFV17D yellow fever vaccine. This sample comprised CD4+ T cells sorted from PBMCs, obtained on the day of the yellow fever booster vaccination. The V gene is TRBV11-2, the J gene TRBJ2-3, with D perhaps TRBD1 (6 bases). The CDR3 reads CASSSGVVDTQYF. CDR3 DNA: TGTGCCAGCAGCTCAGGGGTTGTTGATACGCAGTATTTT.